This T cell receptor beta chain was observed in a study of cytomegalovirus exposure and HLA in healthy donors. The PCR contained 60 Vbeta and 13 Jbeta primers. TCRdb's copy holds only in-frame clones and misses some; the assay was immunoSEQ multiplex PCR. The sample has tens of thousands of clones, roughly 78% seen once. This clone rates as medium-sized. Antigen specificity is unknown. Study results and limitations: The authors later found most CMV-associated TCR beta chains appeared HLA-restricted. Among TCR beta chains, those listed as cytomegalovirus-associated numbered some 160.

V dropped 2 bases and J dropped 4 bases, with 6 bases sitting between them. Looked up from germline, CDR1 is MNHEY and CDR2 is SVGAGI. This CDR3 comprises 12 residues. Sequencing input: PBMCs. The chain is built from TRBV6-5 and TRBJ2-7; D possibly corresponds to TRBD2 (5 bases). The TCR was taken from a male donor in good health and CMV-seropositive. CDR3 bases: TGTGCCAGCAGTTACGCGGGTTACGAGCAGTACTTC. Its translation is CASSYAGYEQYF.